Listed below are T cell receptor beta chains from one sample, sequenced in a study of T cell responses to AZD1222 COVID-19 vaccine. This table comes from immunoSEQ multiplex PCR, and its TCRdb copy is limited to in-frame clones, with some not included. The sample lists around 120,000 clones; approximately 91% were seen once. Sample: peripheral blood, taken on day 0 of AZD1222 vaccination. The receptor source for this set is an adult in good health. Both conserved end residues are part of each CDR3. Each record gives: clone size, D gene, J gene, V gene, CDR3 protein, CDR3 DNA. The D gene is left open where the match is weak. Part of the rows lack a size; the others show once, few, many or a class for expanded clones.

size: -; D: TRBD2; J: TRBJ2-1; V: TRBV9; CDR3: CASSLRTSGRSNEQFF; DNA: TGTGCCAGCAGCCTGAGGACTAGCGGGAGAAGTAATGAGCAGTTCTTC
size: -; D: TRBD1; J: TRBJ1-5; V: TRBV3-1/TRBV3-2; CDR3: CASSLRTGAQPQHF; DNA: TGTGCCAGCAGCTTAAGGACAGGGGCTCAGCCCCAGCATTTT
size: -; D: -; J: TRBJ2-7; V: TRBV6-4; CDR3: CASSDPRGYEQYF; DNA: TGTGCCAGCAGTGACCCGAGGGGGTACGAGCAGTACTTC
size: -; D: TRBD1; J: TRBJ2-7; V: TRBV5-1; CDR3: CASMGDSYYEQYF; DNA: TGCGCCAGCATGGGGGACAGCTACTACGAGCAGTACTTC
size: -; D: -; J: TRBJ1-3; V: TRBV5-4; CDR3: CASSSIGGGNTIYF; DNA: TGTGCCAGCAGCTCCATAGGGGGTGGAAACACCATATATTTT
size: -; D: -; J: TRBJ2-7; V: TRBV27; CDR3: CASGGVYEQYF; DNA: TGTGCCAGCGGAGGGGTATACGAGCAGTACTTC
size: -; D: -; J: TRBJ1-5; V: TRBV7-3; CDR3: CASSLGPDQPQHF; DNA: TGTGCCAGCAGCTTGGGACCTGATCAGCCCCAGCATTTT
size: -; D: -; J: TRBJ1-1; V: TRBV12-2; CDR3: CASRLEAGGTEAFF; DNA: TGTGCAAGTCGCTTAGAAGCAGGGGGCACTGAAGCTTTCTTT
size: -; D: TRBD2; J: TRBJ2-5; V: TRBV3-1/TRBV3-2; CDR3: CASSLRLAGGQETQYF; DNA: TGTGCCAGCAGCCTCAGACTAGCGGGAGGCCAAGAGACCCAGTACTTC
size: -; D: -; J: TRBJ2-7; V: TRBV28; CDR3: CASSFSKLEQYF; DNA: TGTGCCAGCAGTTTTTCAAAGCTCGAGCAGTACTTC
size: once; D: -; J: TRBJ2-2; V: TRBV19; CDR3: CASSSVGNTGELFF; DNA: TGTGCCAGTAGCTCGGTGGGTAACACCGGGGAGCTGTTTTTT
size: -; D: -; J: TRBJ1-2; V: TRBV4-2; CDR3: CASSYGAANYGYTF; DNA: TGTGCCAGCAGCTACGGGGCCGCTAACTATGGCTACACCTTC
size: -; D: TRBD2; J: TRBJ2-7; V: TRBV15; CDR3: CATSRGLAGAHEQYF; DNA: TGTGCCACCAGCAGAGGACTAGCGGGAGCCCACGAGCAGTACTTC
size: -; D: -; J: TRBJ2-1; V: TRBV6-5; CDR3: CASSEWGGLYNEQFF; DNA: TGTGCCAGTTCCGAGTGGGGAGGCCTCTACAATGAGCAGTTCTTC
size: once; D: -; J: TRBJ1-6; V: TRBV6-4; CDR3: CASSAARGGSPLHF; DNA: TGTGCCAGCAGTGCAGCACGAGGGGGTTCACCCCTCCACTTT
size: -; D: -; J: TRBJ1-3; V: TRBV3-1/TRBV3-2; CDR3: CASSQVFGRQSGNTIYF; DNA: TGTGCCAGCAGCCAAGTTTTTGGAAGACAGTCCGGAAACACCATATATTTT